Listed below are T cell receptor beta chains from one sample, sequenced in a study of blood T cell repertoires in COVID-19. Assay: immunoSEQ multiplex PCR; the TCRdb copy retains only in-frame clones and omits some. The sample shows roughly 340,000 clones, approximately 91% of them seen only once. The material sequenced was peripheral blood. Source of these receptors: a woman between 65 and 79 years old with COVID-19, enrolled during active disease. Each CDR3 is given with its conserved first and last residue. The D gene is left open where the match is weak. A row's size may be missing; if present it is once, few, many or a size class.

j_call v_call clone_size d_call cdr3_aa cdr3_nt
TRBJ1-5 TRBV7-9 . . CASRHTGSNQPQHF TGTGCCAGCAGACATACAGGGTCCAATCAGCCCCAGCATTTT
TRBJ1-2 TRBV15 . TRBD1 CATSRGGDRGYGYTF TGTGCCACCAGCAGAGGGGGGGACAGGGGGTATGGCTACACCTTC
TRBJ2-3 TRBV5-1 . TRBD2 CASSGAWSGGAPDTQYF TGCGCCAGCAGCGGGGCGTGGAGCGGGGGGGCCCCAGATACGCAGTATTTT
TRBJ1-1 TRBV27 . TRBD1 CASSALGQANTEAFF TGTGCCAGCAGTGCATTGGGACAGGCGAACACTGAAGCTTTCTTT
TRBJ1-2 TRBV2 . . CASVGDTRSYTF TGTGCCAGCGTAGGGGACACCCGTTCCTACACCTTC
TRBJ2-7 TRBV11-2 . . CASSLAQGPYEQYF TGTGCCAGCAGCTTAGCACAGGGTCCCTACGAGCAGTACTTC
TRBJ2-1 TRBV2 . TRBD2 CASSEGSGGWNEQFF TGTGCCAGCAGTGAAGGTAGCGGGGGATGGAATGAGCAGTTCTTC
TRBJ1-2 TRBV6-5 . . CASRQGVHGYTF TGTGCCAGCAGACAGGGAGTACATGGCTACACCTTC
TRBJ1-2 TRBV18 once TRBD1 CASSQARTGGGTNYGYTF TGTGCCAGCTCGCAAGCCAGGACAGGGGGGGGAACTAACTATGGCTACACCTTC
TRBJ2-2 TRBV19 . . CASSIVGGELFF TGTGCCAGTAGTATCGTCGGGGGGGAGCTGTTTTTT
TRBJ1-1 TRBV7-2 . . CASSRKGGTEAFF TGTGCCAGCAGCCGTAAAGGGGGCACTGAAGCTTTCTTT
TRBJ2-7 TRBV3-1/TRBV3-2 . . CASSQAEQGTYEQYF TGTGCCAGCAGCCAAGCGGAACAGGGAACCTACGAGCAGTACTTC
TRBJ2-1 TRBV19 . TRBD1 CASSIGGGANEQFF TGTGCCAGTAGTATAGGAGGGGGCGCCAATGAGCAGTTCTTC
TRBJ1-2 TRBV24-1 . . CATSDAGDYGYTF TGTGCCACCAGTGACGCAGGGGACTATGGCTACACCTTC
TRBJ2-1 TRBV5-8 . . CASSWPVGVEQFF TGTGCCAGCAGCTGGCCCGTCGGGGTTGAGCAGTTCTTC
TRBJ2-1 TRBV24-1 once . CATSEQGSYNEQFF TGTGCCACCAGTGAGCAGGGATCCTACAATGAGCAGTTCTTC
TRBJ1-4 TRBV5-1 . TRBD1 CASSWAGTGNEKLFF TGCGCCAGCAGCTGGGCCGGGACAGGGAATGAAAAACTGTTTTTT
TRBJ1-5 TRBV29-1 . TRBD1 CSVAGTGKNQPQHF TGCAGCGTTGCCGGGACAGGGAAAAATCAGCCCCAGCATTTT